The T cell receptor beta chain under discussion was sequenced for a study of blood T cell repertoires in COVID-19. Original data processing: From reference gene primer amplification, estimates of nucleated cell counts were derived. Sequencing used immunoSEQ multiplex PCR; TCRdb keeps in-frame clones, though not all of them. V, J and clone size derive from that table, while D and trimming were established from the DNA sequence. The table shows under 300,000 clones, with 82% occurring only once. The sequence came from a woman at least 80 years old with active or convalescent COVID-19. The sequenced sample was peripheral blood.

CDR3 DNA: TGTGCCAGCAGTTACGACAGACTGGACGAGCAGTACTTC. Protein product: CASSYDRLDEQYF. V usage is TRBV6-5 and J usage is TRBJ2-7, with a tentative D call TRBD1 (5 bases). Germline V gene lookup returns CDR1 MNHEY and CDR2 SVGAGI. The CDR3 totals 13 residues. The V gene lost 2 bases and the J gene lost 5 bases, with 10 bases spanning the gap.